This T cell receptor beta chain was sequenced in a study of T-cell memory formation after mild COVID-19. Study in general: There were largely donor-specific TCR clusters. Study conclusions and caveats: Later expanders leaned toward CD4+, whereas clones contracting from day 15 to 85 were balanced CD4/CD8. Pre-infection memory already had some responding clones, implying cross-reactive memory joined.

This clonotype was recorded a few times. The antigen is undetermined. From germline, CDR1 is SGHNT and CDR2 YYREEE (reference sequence). Trimming pared 4 bases from V and 5 bases from J, leaving 18 bases between. CDR3 length equals 15 residues. The authors produced TCR alpha and TCR beta cDNA libraries with sample barcodes and UMIs by 5'RACE using constant-segment primers. MiXCR was run by TCRdb on the 5' RACE reads, yielding one entry per CDR3 protein. The table has roughly 150,000 distinct CDR3 sequences, 14% seen once; the top ten hold 13% to 15%. The chain has TRBV5-4 and TRBJ2-5; D could derive from TRBD1 or TRBD2 (5 bases each). Sequenced input: PBMCs or a T cell subset sorted from them (not recorded which). The source is an adult woman who had mild COVID-19 (a few samples of this study predate the infection). Cell type and time point are not known. The CDR3 DNA is TGTGCCAGCAGCCTTGTAGGGAAAGAGGGGGAGACCCAGTACTTC. Its protein is CASSLVGKEGETQYF.